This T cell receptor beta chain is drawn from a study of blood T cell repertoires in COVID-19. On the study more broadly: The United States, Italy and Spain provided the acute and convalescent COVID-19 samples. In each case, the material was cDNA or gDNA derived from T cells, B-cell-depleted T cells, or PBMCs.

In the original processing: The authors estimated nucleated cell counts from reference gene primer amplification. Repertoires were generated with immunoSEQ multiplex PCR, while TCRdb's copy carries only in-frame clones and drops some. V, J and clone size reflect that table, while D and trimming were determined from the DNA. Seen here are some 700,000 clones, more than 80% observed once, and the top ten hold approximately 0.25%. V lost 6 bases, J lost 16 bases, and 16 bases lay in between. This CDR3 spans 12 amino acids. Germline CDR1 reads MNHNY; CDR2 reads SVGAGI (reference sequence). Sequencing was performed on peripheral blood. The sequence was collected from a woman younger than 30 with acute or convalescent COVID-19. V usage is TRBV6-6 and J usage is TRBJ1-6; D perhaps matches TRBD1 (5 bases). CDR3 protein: CASSPRQRKLHF. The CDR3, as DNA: TGTGCCAGCAGCCCACGACAGCGTAAGCTCCACTTT.